This T cell receptor (beta chain) originates from a study of cytomegalovirus exposure and HLA in healthy donors. Study results and caveats: As confirmed in vitro, a few CMV-associated chains were specific for CMV antigens.

Concerning this clone itself: The antigen remains undetermined.

Regarding donors, all were healthy bone marrow donors. PCR involved 60 Vbeta and 13 Jbeta primers. Sequencing used immunoSEQ multiplex PCR; TCRdb keeps in-frame clones, though not all of them. Of about 160,000 clones listed, approximately 72% are singletons. Germline V CDR1 and CDR2: SGHAT, FQNNGV. V shed 1 base and J 3 bases; nucleotides not matched to a gene: 3. The CDR3 consists of 14 residues. The sample consisted of PBMCs. V is TRBV11-2 and J is TRBJ2-7, with TRBD2 matching 7 bases. The sequence was obtained from a female donor in good health and CMV-seronegative. The CDR3 reads CASSLVGGGYEQYF. The CDR3 nucleotides read TGTGCCAGCAGCTTAGTGGGGGGGGGCTACGAGCAGTACTTC.